Below, one T cell receptor beta chain is given with its context. TCRdb reprocessed the 5' RACE reads with MiXCR, giving one entry per CDR3 protein. The table lists 200,000 to 250,000 distinct CDR3 sequences, 9.5% to 15% of them singletons. The sample comes from a study of identical twins. V lost 5 bases and J lost 4; bases outside the gene matches: 4. The CDR3 sequence is 15 residues long. Germline CDR1 KGHSH, CDR2 LQKENI. This same sample was also taken into another study, of yellow fever vaccine responses in identical twins.

This receptor was identified in a woman younger than 30 in good health. Sample: memory (CD45RO+) T cells sorted from blood. V and J are TRBV18 and TRBJ2-2; TRBD1 agrees at 10 bases. CDR3 sequence reads: CASSTTGGVTGELFF. The CDR3 DNA sequence: TGTGCCAGCTCAACGACAGGGGGCGTCACCGGGGAGCTGTTTTTT.